This T cell receptor beta chain originates from a study of blood T cells in healthy people across ages. Points from the study as a whole: Per million T cells, TCR beta diversity dropped about linearly as age rose.

Concerning this clonotype itself: The antigen is not known.

A J-beta primer mix and a sample-barcoded 5' primer were used in a second PCR of roughly 7 to 12 cycles. Tagging of each cDNA molecule was performed by a template-switch adaptor with 12 random nucleotides. One entry per CDR3 protein, called by TCRdb with MiXCR from the 5' RACE reads. The top ten clones hold about 2.9% of a sample with 750,000 to 950,000 distinct CDR3 sequences, around a quarter of them seen once. V lost 9 bases, J lost 8 bases, and 14 bases lay in between. CDR3 size: 12 residues. This same sample was also part of a study on T cells of mothers and their children.

The sequenced sample was blood. The V gene is TRBV12-3 or TRBV12-4, the J gene TRBJ2-4, with D perhaps matching TRBD2 (6 bases). The clonotype comes from a boy younger than 18 in good health. The CDR3 region is CASRDSQYIQYF. As DNA, the CDR3 is TGTGCCAGTAGGGACTCCCAGTACATTCAGTACTTC.